This T cell receptor (beta chain) was captured by sequencing in a study of monozygotic twins with inflammatory bowel disease. Notes on the study in general: The sharing of clonotypes with others was lower in IBD patients than in healthy twins, especially with disease activity. No one strong IBD-associated signal or clonotype was supported.

The team made cDNA by running eight separate reactions for each sample. With the 5' RACE reads reprocessed, TCRdb shows one record per CDR3 protein and no DNA. This repertoire includes about 380,000 distinct CDR3 sequences. With regard to this clonotype: Its antigen is as yet unknown.

The clonotype comes from a human donor with ulcerative colitis or Crohn's disease, or a healthy co-twin of an affected twin (not recorded which). Sequences were obtained from blood.

CDR3 sequence: CASSLTAATNEKLFF. The V call is TRBV7-9, the J call TRBJ1-4. CDR1 is SEHNR, CDR2 FQNEAQ, per germline (reference sequence). The CDR3 runs 15 residues.